Below, 18 T cell receptor beta chains from the same sample are listed, as sequenced in a study of identical twins. TCRdb re-called the 5' RACE reads through MiXCR, storing one row per CDR3 protein. The repertoire holds 500,000 to 550,000 distinct CDR3 sequences, with under 25% as singletons. This sample also appeared in a second study, on yellow fever vaccine responses in identical twins.

Sequenced sample: CD4+ T cells sorted from blood. These receptors were taken from a woman aged 18-29 years in good health.

This clonotype was recorded a few times. The chain uses TRBV20-1 and TRBJ2-1; D unclear. Germline lookup yields CDR1 DFQATT and CDR2 SNEGSKA (reference sequence). The CDR3 has 15 amino acids. V lost 5 bases and J lost 0, with 14 bases in between. The CDR3 DNA follows: TGCAGTGCTGCAACTCCAGCCAGCTCCTACAATGAGCAGTTCTTC. Translating it yields CSAATPASSYNEQFF.

This rearrangement joins TRBV29-1 to TRBJ2-5, with a weak D call TRBD1 (6 bases). Germline V lookup: CDR1 SQVTM, CDR2 ANQGSEA. This CDR3 is built from 13 residues. V was cut by 4 bases and J by 2 bases, with 11 bases left in between. CDR3 sequence: CSVAVDRQETQYF. In DNA, the CDR3 is TGCAGCGTTGCAGTCGACAGGCAAGAGACCCAGTACTTC.

CDR3 DNA: TGTGCCAGCAGCCAAGAAGGAATTAGCGGGGCCCGGGGGAGCGGGGAGCTGTTTTTT. It yields the protein CASSQEGISGARGSGELFF. V usage is TRBV4-2 and J usage is TRBJ2-2, with 8 positions matching TRBD2. Germline CDR1 reads LGHNA; CDR2 reads YNFKEQ. The CDR3 runs 19 residues. V lost 0 bases to trimming and J lost 7 bases; unmatched junction nucleotides: 16.

The CDR3 DNA reads TGTGCCAGCAGCTCAGACGGGAGCCCTACAACCAATGAGCAGTTCTTC. Translating gives CASSSDGSPTTNEQFF. The chain carries TRBV11-1 and TRBJ2-1; possibly TRBD2 for D (6 bases). Germline values: CDR1 SGHAT, CDR2 FQDESV (reference sequence). This CDR3 is built from 16 residues. V was trimmed by 4 bases and J by 6 bases, leaving 19 bases between them.

The table lists this clonotype with a few counts. This chain joins TRBV27 and TRBJ2-1; 11 bases are shared with TRBD2. The germline V gene has CDR1 MNHEY and CDR2 SMNVEV (reference sequence). The CDR3 totals 16 residues. The V and J ends lost 2 bases and 9 bases, in that order; junction bases with no gene match: 9. Written as DNA, the CDR3 is TGTGCCAGCAGTTTAGGGATAGCGGGAGGGATCGGTGAGCAGTTCTTC. Its translation is CASSLGIAGGIGEQFF.

The chain combines TRBV19 with TRBJ1-2; no firm D call. Germline V gives CDR1 LNHDA, CDR2 SQIVND (reference sequence). The ends were cut back, 5 bases at V and 2 bases at J, with 12 bases in the middle. This CDR3 spans 14 amino acids. The CDR3 coding sequence is TGTGCCAGTAGTGGTAGTGGGGTCAACTATGGCTACACCTTC. This encodes CASSGSGVNYGYTF.

CDR3 loop: CASSFSGRIYNEQFF. The CDR3 coding sequence is TGTGCCAGCAGCTTTAGCGGGAGGATCTACAATGAGCAGTTCTTC. The V and J genes are TRBV7-9 and TRBJ2-1; TRBD2 aligns across 10 bases. The junction had 2 bases not matched to a gene; V was cut back by 3 bases and J by 3 bases. The CDR3 is 15 amino acids. Germline values: CDR1 SEHNR, CDR2 FQNEAQ (reference sequence).

The chain employs TRBV7-9 and TRBJ2-1; TRBD2 aligns across 7 bases. This CDR3 is 15 amino acids long. Germline values: CDR1 SEHNR, CDR2 FQNEAQ (reference sequence). The J segment lost 2 bases and the V segment lost 2 bases, leaving 3 bases of the junction unmatched. The CDR3: CASSLLLATYNEQFF. CDR3 DNA: TGTGCCAGCAGCTTATTACTAGCGACCTACAATGAGCAGTTCTTC.

V gene TRBV18 combines with J gene TRBJ1-5; D perhaps matches TRBD1 (5 bases). The V gene's germline CDR1 is KGHSH and CDR2 LQKENI. The CDR3 is 13 residues long. Trimming took off 5 bases at V and 4 bases at J, with 9 bases between the two ends. For the CDR3, the DNA is TGTGCCAGCTCAACGGGGGTTAATCAGCCCCAGCATTTT. This gives the protein CASSTGVNQPQHF. The whole variable domain, remainder taken from reference TRBV18 and TRBJ1-5, is NAGVMQNPRHLVRRRGQEARLRCSPMKGHSHVYWYRQLPEEGLKFMVYLQKENIIDESGMPKERFSAEFPKEGPSILRIQQVVRGDSAAYFCASSTGVNQPQHFGDGTRLSIL.

This clonotype was recorded at least ten times. This rearrangement joins TRBV7-8 to TRBJ2-3; the D is unclear. Per the germline V gene, CDR1 is SGHVS and CDR2 is FQNEAQ. Trimming pared 5 bases from V and 0 bases from J, leaving 15 bases between. The CDR3 consists of 16 residues. CDR3 residues: CASSRGGFPSTDTQYF. CDR3 in DNA: TGTGCCAGCAGCCGTGGCGGATTCCCTAGCACAGATACGCAGTATTTT.

Many counts were recorded for this clonotype. A junction boundary mismatches the germline segment, possibly from a read error. This chain links TRBV12-3 or TRBV12-4 with TRBJ2-3; D gene unclear. The CDR3 is 14 amino acids. Here the CDR3 reads CASSLDGSTDTQYF. CDR3 nucleotide sequence: TGCGCCAGCAGCTTGGACGGGAGCACAGATACGCAGTATTTT.

As DNA, the CDR3 is TGCAGTGCTCCCGGGACAGGGGGCTTCGGGACCCAGTACTTC. This encodes CSAPGTGGFGTQYF. The chain joins TRBV20-1 to TRBJ2-5; 12 bases are shared with TRBD1. Germline V lookup: CDR1 DFQATT, CDR2 SNEGSKA (reference sequence). The CDR3 covers 14 residues. V lost 5 bases, J lost 7 bases, and 8 bases stayed unmatched.

Only a few counts were recorded for this clonotype. This chain connects TRBV15 to TRBJ2-7; 8 nucleotides match TRBD2. Germline loops: CDR1 LNHNV, CDR2 YYDKDF (reference sequence). The J segment lost 2 bases and the V segment lost 6 bases, leaving 6 bases of the junction unmatched. The CDR3 is 14 residues long. As DNA, the CDR3 is TGTGCCACCAGAGAGCGGGAGTCAGCCTACGAGCAGTACTTC. Residues: CATRERESAYEQYF.

This clonotype was recorded a few times. The rearrangement joins TRBV12-3 or TRBV12-4 to TRBJ1-5; D remains unclear. The CDR3 runs 14 residues. Trimming cost V 5 bases and J 4 bases, with 12 bases left between them. The CDR3 loop reads CASSLGIPNQPQHF. CDR3 nucleotide sequence: TGTGCCAGCAGTCTCGGGATCCCGAATCAGCCCCAGCATTTT.

There are a few counts of this clonotype. The gene calls are TRBV4-1 and TRBJ2-7; D is uncertain. The CDR3 contains 17 residues. The V gene's germline CDR1 is MGHRA and CDR2 YSYEKL. With 3 bases removed from V and 2 bases from J, the gap between germline ends came to 20 bases. The CDR3 nucleotides are TGCGCCAGCAGCCAGGGTCCCCGATTAAGCCGAACCTACGAGCAGTACTTC. It codes for CASSQGPRLSRTYEQYF.

This chain joins TRBV7-8 and TRBJ1-1; possible D gene TRBD1, 5 bases. Trimming pared 2 bases from V and 1 base from J, leaving 14 bases between. From germline, CDR1 is SGHVS and CDR2 FQNEAQ. CDR3 size: 16 residues. This CDR3 reads CASSLSLGTTNTEAFF. Written as DNA, the CDR3 is TGTGCCAGCAGCTTATCCCTAGGGACTACGAACACTGAAGCTTTCTTT.

This clonotype was seen a handful of times. J is TRBJ1-2 and V is TRBV28; 9 bases are a match to TRBD1. Germline V gene lookup returns CDR1 MDHEN and CDR2 SYDVKM. V was pared by 5 bases and J by 7 bases, with 11 bases of the junction left unmatched. The CDR3 extends over 15 amino acids. The CDR3 loop is CASSNAGTGKSGYTF. The CDR3 DNA reads as TGTGCCAGCAGTAATGCCGGGACAGGGAAATCTGGCTACACCTTC.

This clonotype came up many times. The rearrangement joins TRBV9 to TRBJ2-7; D not resolved. Per germline, CDR1 SGDLS and CDR2 YYNGEE. The CDR3 contains 13 residues. V lost 0 bases and J 4 bases, leaving 8 bases between the germline ends. Here the CDR3 reads CASSVGTSYEQYF. CDR3 in DNA: TGTGCCAGCAGCGTAGGAACTTCATACGAGCAGTACTTC.